The clone carrying this TCR beta chain has more than one count but fewer than ten. Antigen specificity is unknown. Library preparation for TCR beta used quantitative 5'-RACE with molecular barcodes. TCRdb re-called the 5' RACE reads through MiXCR, storing one row per CDR3 protein. The top ten hold approximately 15% of the sample, which has some 400,000 distinct CDR3 sequences, 20% to 25% seen once. Trimming took off 6 bases at V and 2 bases at J, with 16 bases between the two ends. The CDR3 extends over 14 amino acids. Germline CDR1 DFQATT, CDR2 SNEGSKA (reference sequence). The sample originates from a study of CD8 T cells in ankylosing spondylitis. Study findings and constraints: It appeared that ankylosing spondylitis blood was characterized by a TCR beta motif of roughly 8 highly homologous variants. There was reportedly significant enrichment of clones that were disease-linked in matched ankylosing spondylitis synovial fluid. Some of the motif variants had earlier been found in reactive arthritis patients' fluid and blood.

The receptor comes from a male donor with ankylosing spondylitis. The specimen sequenced was blood, either unsorted or a sorted T cell fraction (not recorded which). The chain joins TRBV20-1 to TRBJ2-5; tentative D call: TRBD1 (6 bases). CDR3 region: CSARGGQGQETQYF. The DNA for the CDR3 is TGCAGTGCCAGGGGCGGGCAGGGTCAAGAGACCCAGTACTTC.